A single sample is the source of the 6 T cell receptor beta chains below, sequenced in a study of cytomegalovirus exposure and HLA in healthy donors. 60 Vbeta and 13 Jbeta primers were used in PCR. Clones were read by immunoSEQ multiplex PCR, and TCRdb kept only the in-frame ones, dropping some. The table lists around 150,000 clones, roughly 60% of them singletons. The sequenced sample was PBMCs. The receptors were gathered from a middle-aged woman in good health and CMV-seronegative.

A few counts support this clone. V and J are TRBV5-6 and TRBJ1-1; no definite D call. CDR3 length: 16 amino acids. Trimming shortened V by 3 bases and J by 1 base, and 16 bases separated the two germline ends. The germline CDR1 and CDR2 sequences are SGHDT and YYEEEE. The CDR3 DNA is TGTGCCAGCAGCTCCGAACTCGGGAGACGGAACACTGAAGCTTTCTTT. It is translated as CASSSELGRRNTEAFF.

This clone has a handful of counts. This chain links TRBV6-4 with TRBJ1-1; 7 bases line up with TRBD1. The junction had 6 bases not matched to a gene; V was cut back by 2 bases and J by 0 bases. The CDR3 extends over 16 amino acids. CDR1 and CDR2 from the germline V gene are MRHNA and SNTAGT. The CDR3 region has the DNA TGTGCCAGCAGTGACGAGAGGGGGCGAATGAACACTGAAGCTTTCTTT. Protein sequence: CASSDERGRMNTEAFF.

V and J are TRBV5-4 and TRBJ1-5; D might be TRBD1 (5 bases). The CDR3 runs 16 residues. CDR1 is SGHNT and CDR2 is YYREEE in the germline V gene (reference sequence). Trimming removed 1 base at V and 7 bases at J, with 18 bases between. DNA for the CDR3: TGTGCCAGCAGCTTGATGGAGTCGGGGGTAGGGCAGCCCCAGCATTTT. Protein product: CASSLMESGVGQPQHF.

The chain is built from TRBV27 and TRBJ2-2; D gene unclear. This CDR3 contains 13 residues. Trimming cost V 4 bases and J 3 bases, with 6 bases left between them. CDR1 and CDR2 (germline): MNHEY, SMNVEV (reference sequence). The CDR3 reads CASSSEYTGELFF. DNA of the CDR3: TGTGCCAGCAGTTCAGAATACACCGGGGAGCTGTTTTTT.

The V and J genes are TRBV5-1 and TRBJ1-5; 7 nucleotides line up with TRBD1. V gave up 4 bases and J gave up 2 bases; unmatched junction bases: 6. Looked up from germline, CDR1 is SGHRS and CDR2 is YFSETQ. The CDR3 has 15 residues. The CDR3 nucleotides read TGCGCCAGCAGCGTGACAGGGACGGGCAATCAGCCCCAGCATTTT. It translates to CASSVTGTGNQPQHF.

The chain couples TRBV13 to TRBJ1-1; tentative D call: TRBD1 (5 bases). Trimming took off 5 bases at V and 2 bases at J, with 12 bases between the two ends. The CDR3 totals 14 residues. Germline-derived CDR1 and CDR2 are PRHDT and FYEKMQ (reference sequence). For the CDR3, the DNA is TGTGCCAGCAGCCCCCCGGGGGGTAACACTGAAGCTTTCTTT. Encoded protein: CASSPPGGNTEAFF. Based on the CDR3 plus reference TRBV13 and TRBJ1-1, the full variable domain is AAGVIQSPRHLIKEKRETATLKCYPIPRHDTVYWYQQGPGQDPQFLISFYEKMQSDKGSIPDRFSAQQFSDYHSELNMSSLELGDSALYFCASSPPGGNTEAFFGQGTRLTVV.